Following are 27 T cell receptor beta chains from one sample sequenced in a study of blood T cells in healthy people across ages. Sample-barcoded 5' priming and a J-beta primer mix drove a second PCR of about 6 to 12 cycles. Using its own MiXCR run on the 5' RACE reads, TCRdb lists one record per CDR3 protein. This sample has approximately 780,000 distinct CDR3 sequences, with around 24% found just once. These data also formed part of another study, on T cells of mothers and their children.

Sequencing used blood. These receptors were collected from a boy younger than 18 in good health.

The chain combines TRBV28 with TRBJ2-5, with a tentative D call TRBD1 (6 bases). Germline V gives CDR1 MDHEN, CDR2 SYDVKM. The V and J ends lost 4 bases and 3 bases respectively, with 9 bases between them. The CDR3 consists of 13 residues. DNA for the CDR3: TGTGCCAGCAGTTCTCGGACAGAAGAGACCCAGTACTTC. Translated: CASSSRTEETQYF.

Only a few counts were recorded for this clonotype. V gene TRBV12-3 or TRBV12-4 combines with J gene TRBJ1-3; D possibly corresponds to TRBD1 (6 bases). The V end lost 7 bases, the J end lost 3 bases, and 10 bases lay between the germline ends. The CDR3 runs to 13 residues. The CDR3 DNA sequence: TGTGCCAGCATTCTACAGGGTGGAAACACCATATATTTT. This gives the protein CASILQGGNTIYF.

The J gene is TRBJ2-3, the V gene TRBV10-1; D gene unclear. CDR3 size: 12 residues. Per the germline V gene, CDR1 is WNHNN and CDR2 is SYGVQD (reference sequence). V was trimmed by 0 bases and J by 4 bases, leaving 2 bases between them. The CDR3 DNA reads as TGCGCCAGCAGTGAGTCCTCAGATACGCAGTATTTT. It translates to CASSESSDTQYF.

The rearrangement uses TRBV7-3 and TRBJ2-1; D perhaps matches TRBD2 (6 bases). The DNA matches TRBJ2-7 better at its end, which makes the J call doubtful. CDR1 is SGHTA, CDR2 FQGTGA, per germline. The CDR3 is 13 amino acids. The CDR3: CASSLNGGGEQYF. In nucleotides, the CDR3 is TGTGCCAGCAGCTTAAATGGGGGAGGAGAGCAGTACTTC.

The rearrangement joins TRBV15 to TRBJ1-1; tentatively, D is TRBD1 (5 bases). Germline V gene data show CDR1 as LNHNV and CDR2 as YYDKDF (reference sequence). The CDR3 length is 18 residues. The ends were cut back, 0 bases at V and 5 bases at J, with 22 bases in the middle. DNA of the CDR3: TGTGCCACCAGCAGAGATAAAACAGGTGTCTCGAGCGGGACTGAAGCTTTCTTT. As protein: CATSRDKTGVSSGTEAFF.

This CDR3 is CASSSLGQGYEQYF. The CDR3 region has the DNA TGTGCCAGCAGCTCTCTGGGACAGGGCTACGAGCAGTACTTC. This chain joins TRBV7-3 and TRBJ2-7; 9 positions agree with TRBD1. Germline V CDR1 and CDR2: SGHTA, FQGTGA. This CDR3 is 14 amino acids long. Trimming removed 4 bases from V and 3 bases from J; junction bases left unmatched: 4.

The gene calls are TRBV12-3 or TRBV12-4 and TRBJ1-4, with 12 bases fitting TRBD1. CDR3 length: 15 amino acids. Trimming cost V 8 bases and J 8 bases; bases outside gene matches: 9. For the CDR3, the DNA is TGTGCCAGCGGGGACAGGGGGCTTGTAACGGAAAAACTGTTTTTT. It codes for CASGDRGLVTEKLFF.

This clonotype was detected a few times. CDR3 protein: CASRGGTLTDTQYF. The DNA for the CDR3 is TGTGCCAGCAGAGGCGGGACTCTCACAGATACGCAGTATTTT. The rearrangement links TRBV3-1 to TRBJ2-3; D might be TRBD2 (6 bases). Germline assignment: CDR1 LGHDT and CDR2 YNNKEL (reference sequence). This CDR3 has 14 residues. V was clipped by 6 bases and J by 2 bases, with 12 bases between them.

The gene calls are TRBV20-1 and TRBJ2-1; tentative D call: TRBD2 (5 bases). Germline V lookup: CDR1 DFQATT, CDR2 SNEGSKA (reference sequence). This CDR3 region has 14 residues. V was shortened by 2 bases and J by 2 bases, with 10 bases between the two germline ends. CDR3 sequence: CSARLEGAYNEQFF. In DNA form, the CDR3 reads TGCAGTGCTAGACTAGAGGGAGCCTACAATGAGCAGTTCTTC.

The V gene is TRBV5-1, the J gene TRBJ2-3, with 10 bases identical to TRBD1. V lost 3 bases and J lost 3; bases outside the gene matches: 7. Per the germline V gene, CDR1 is SGHRS and CDR2 is YFSETQ. The CDR3 sequence is 16 residues long. The DNA for the CDR3 is TGCGCCAGCAGCTCCCGGGACAGGGGTATAACAGATACGCAGTATTTT. Its protein product is CASSSRDRGITDTQYF.

This clonotype has a handful of counts. V usage is TRBV6-5 and J usage is TRBJ1-6; D unclear. The CDR3 is made up of 14 amino acids. Germline CDR1 MNHEY, CDR2 SVGAGI. The V gene lost 6 bases and the J gene lost 8 bases, with 14 bases spanning the gap. CDR3 sequence (DNA): TGTGCCAGCAGACCGATCCCTGGGGATTCACCCCTCCACTTT. Its protein is CASRPIPGDSPLHF.

J is TRBJ1-2 and V is TRBV5-1, with D unresolved. CDR1 is SGHRS and CDR2 is YFSETQ in the germline V gene. The CDR3 runs 13 residues. The ends were cut back, 1 base at V and 6 bases at J, with 10 bases in the middle. CDR3 in DNA: TGCGCCAGCAGCTTGTATCTTCCCGATGGCTACACCTTC. This sequence encodes CASSLYLPDGYTF. Based on the CDR3 plus reference TRBV5-1 and TRBJ1-2, the full variable domain is KAGVTQTPRYLIKTRGQQVTLSCSPISGHRSVSWYQQTPGQGLQFLFEYFSETQRNKGNFPGRFSGRQFSNSRSEMNVSTLELGDSALYLCASSLYLPDGYTFGSGTRLTVV.

This clonotype was found a few times. This chain uses TRBV12-5 with TRBJ2-7; D remains unclear. Germline V gene sequence: CDR1 LGHNT, CDR2 FRNRAP. The CDR3 runs 11 residues. V dropped 5 bases and J dropped 5 bases, with 7 bases sitting between them. CDR3 in amino acids: CASGEIDEQYF. The CDR3, as DNA: TGTGCTAGTGGTGAAATAGACGAGCAGTACTTC.

This chain uses TRBV20-1 with TRBJ2-4; tentatively, D is TRBD2 (6 bases). This CDR3 comprises 15 residues. Trimming removed 5 bases from V and 6 bases from J, with 20 bases in between. Germline values: CDR1 DFQATT, CDR2 SNEGSKA (reference sequence). In DNA, the CDR3 is TGCAGTGCTGGCCGGGACTTATCCTCTGGAAACATTCAGTACTTC. Its protein is CSAGRDLSSGNIQYF.

This clonotype was seen only a few times. This chain links TRBV20-1 with TRBJ2-7, with TRBD2 as a possible D gene (6 bases). CDR3 length: 14 amino acids. V shed 5 bases and J shed 4 bases, with 18 bases lying between them. Germline V CDR1 and CDR2: DFQATT, SNEGSKA (reference sequence). This chain's CDR3 is CSAGAALAIYEQYF. In nucleotides, the CDR3 is TGCAGTGCTGGCGCAGCACTAGCTATTTACGAGCAGTACTTC.

This chain joins TRBV24-1 and TRBJ2-1; 7 bases are a match to TRBD1. V dropped 9 bases and J dropped 5; count of bases not matched to a gene: 12. Germline CDR1 reads KGHDR; CDR2 reads SFDVKD. This CDR3 has 15 residues. CDR3 loop: CATSISGTADNEQFF. CDR3 in DNA: TGTGCCACCTCCATTTCCGGGACAGCCGACAATGAGCAGTTCTTC.

The chain employs TRBV28 and TRBJ2-7; D may correspond to TRBD1 or TRBD2 (6 bases each). CDR1 is MDHEN and CDR2 is SYDVKM in the germline V gene. The germline V and J ends were trimmed by 3 bases and 0 bases, with 18 bases remaining between them. The CDR3 contains 17 residues. CDR3 sequence reads: CASSLRDIFRSSYEQYF. In DNA form, the CDR3 reads TGTGCCAGCAGTTTGCGGGACATCTTTAGGAGCTCCTACGAGCAGTACTTC.

There are a few counts of this clonotype. The DNA of the CDR3 is TGTGCCAGCAGCCGGGACGGAAGCTATGGCTACACCTTC. Translating gives CASSRDGSYGYTF. This chain uses TRBV7-2 with TRBJ1-2; D may be TRBD1 (5 bases). CDR3 length: 13 residues. Germline lookup yields CDR1 SGHTA and CDR2 FQGNSA. Trimming removed 5 bases at V and 4 bases at J, with 11 bases between.

The sample holds one count of this clonotype. This chain uses TRBV5-1 with TRBJ1-1; D not certain. V was pared by 1 base and J by 1 base, with 11 bases between. Germline V CDR1 and CDR2: SGHRS, YFSETQ. The CDR3 sequence is 15 residues long. As DNA, the CDR3 is TGCGCCAGCAGCTTGAAGGGATGGGAGAACACTGAAGCTTTCTTT. Translated: CASSLKGWENTEAFF.

The genes are TRBV5-1 and TRBJ2-3; either TRBD1 or TRBD2 may fit D (5 bases each). This CDR3 has 15 amino acids. The germline V gene has CDR1 SGHRS and CDR2 YFSETQ. The V and J ends lost 3 bases and 6 bases respectively, with 17 bases between them. DNA for the CDR3: TGCGCCAGCAGCTCCGGAGGCGGCCCAGGGGATACGCAGTATTTT. This encodes CASSSGGGPGDTQYF. The full variable domain, in which reference TRBV5-1 and TRBJ2-3 provide the parts outside the CDR3, is KAGVTQTPRYLIKTRGQQVTLSCSPISGHRSVSWYQQTPGQGLQFLFEYFSETQRNKGNFPGRFSGRQFSNSRSEMNVSTLELGDSALYLCASSSGGGPGDTQYFGPGTRLTVL.

The chain links TRBV7-2 to TRBJ2-4, with 7 bases identical to TRBD2. The CDR3 loop spans 15 amino acids. Germline V lookup: CDR1 SGHTA, CDR2 FQGNSA. Unmatched junction bases numbered 14, after V lost 6 bases and J lost 9 bases. The CDR3 DNA reads as TGTGCCAGCAGAGTAGCACCGGGGGAGGGAAGCATTCAGTACTTC. Amino acid sequence: CASRVAPGEGSIQYF. The full variable domain, its missing parts supplied by reference TRBV7-2 and TRBJ2-4, is GAGVSQSPSNKVTEKGKDVELRCDPISGHTALYWYRQSLGQGLEFLIYFQGNSAPDKSGLPSDRFSAERTGGSVSTLTIQRTQQEDSAVYLCASRVAPGEGSIQYFGAGTRLSVL.

This chain uses TRBV25-1 with TRBJ2-7; D call uncertain. In germline, CDR1 is MGHDK, CDR2 SYGVNS. The CDR3 length is 12 residues. The ends were cut back, 5 bases at V and 1 base at J, with 6 bases in the middle. This CDR3 is CASSFQSYEQYF. The CDR3 DNA reads TGTGCCAGCAGTTTTCAGTCCTACGAGCAGTACTTC.

CDR3 protein: CASRGWSQETQYF. The CDR3 DNA reads TGTGCCAGCCGCGGGTGGTCCCAAGAGACCCAGTACTTC. The J gene is TRBJ2-5, the V gene TRBV7-2, with D perhaps TRBD2 (5 bases). Trimming cost V 8 bases and J 1 base, with 11 bases left between them. This CDR3 is built from 13 residues. Germline V gene sequence: CDR1 SGHTA, CDR2 FQGNSA.

The V gene is TRBV28, the J gene TRBJ2-7, with TRBD1 as a possible D gene (6 bases). The CDR3 covers 12 residues. Germline-derived CDR1 and CDR2 are MDHEN and SYDVKM. The V gene lost 8 bases and the J gene lost 3 bases, with 11 bases spanning the gap. The CDR3 DNA is TGTGCCAGCGGCCTAGGGGGCTACGAGCAGTACTTC. This translates into CASGLGGYEQYF. Combining the CDR3 with reference TRBV28 and TRBJ2-7 gives the whole variable domain DVKVTQSSRYLVKRTGEKVFLECVQDMDHENMFWYRQDPGLGLRLIYFSYDVKMKEKGDIPEGYSVSREKKERFSLILESASTNQTSMYLCASGLGGYEQYFGPGTRLTVT.

V usage is TRBV7-2 and J usage is TRBJ2-7; 9 positions agree with TRBD2. CDR3 length: 15 amino acids. V trimming: 7 bases; J trimming: 7 bases; junction bases outside the gene matches: 14. In germline, CDR1 is SGHTA, CDR2 FQGNSA. CDR3 sequence: CASTPSSGVPGEQYF. For the CDR3, the DNA is TGTGCCAGCACCCCATCTAGCGGGGTGCCGGGTGAGCAGTACTTC.

This chain uses TRBV12-3 or TRBV12-4 with TRBJ1-5; a possible D gene is TRBD1 (6 bases). Trimming removed 1 base from V and 4 bases from J, with 14 bases in between. The CDR3 is 16 amino acids. The CDR3 DNA follows: TGTGCCAGCAGTTTAGAGGGAGGGGGGGGAAATCAGCCCCAGCATTTT. This translates into CASSLEGGGGNQPQHF.

The J gene is TRBJ2-7, the V gene TRBV28; D might be TRBD2 (5 bases). In germline, CDR1 is MDHEN, CDR2 SYDVKM. V lost 6 bases and J lost 1, with 13 bases in between. The CDR3 runs 14 residues. The CDR3 bases are TGTGCCAGCAGCTGGACGGAGGATTCCTACGAGCAGTACTTC. Translated: CASSWTEDSYEQYF.